This TCR beta chain was sequenced for a study of post-analysis software for immune sequencing data. Whole-study findings and limits: Comparison of patients with controls showed five TRBV segments more frequent in patients, TRBV5-6, TRBV5-1 and TRBV20-1 among them.

Remarks on this clonotype: The antigen remains unidentified.

Per germline, CDR1 DFQATT and CDR2 SNEGSKA (reference sequence). The CDR3 covers 13 residues. With 6 bases removed from V and 2 bases from J, the gap between germline ends came to 14 bases. Tagging with unique molecular identifiers was a feature of the TCR beta cDNA libraries. TCRdb independently ran MiXCR on the PCR reads; one entry per CDR3 protein. This sample has some 800,000 distinct CDR3 sequences, with around 42% found just once. This sequence joins TRBV20-1 and TRBJ2-7; D might be TRBD1 (6 bases). This TCR was sampled from a girl between 10 and 17 years old with multiple sclerosis. Sequenced material: blood. Written as DNA, the CDR3 is TGCAGTGCCGAACAGGGATCGACCTACGAGCAGTACTTC. It yields the protein CSAEQGSTYEQYF.